This T cell receptor beta chain emerged from a study of blood T cell repertoires in COVID-19. Across the study: The United States, Italy and Spain provided the acute and convalescent COVID-19 samples.

V lost 3 bases and J 4 bases, leaving 15 bases between the germline ends. CDR1 GTSNPN and CDR2 SVGIG come from the germline V gene (reference sequence). The CDR3 is made up of 14 amino acids. Assay: immunoSEQ multiplex PCR; the TCRdb copy retains only in-frame clones and omits some. The sample shows about 140,000 clones, about 80% of them seen only once. This clone was counted between two and nine times. Sequencing was performed on peripheral blood. The chain uses TRBV30 and TRBJ1-1; no firm D call. This TCR derives from a man in his 70s who had recovered from COVID-19. CDR3 sequence: CAWSPVEVSTEAFF. DNA for the CDR3: TGTGCCTGGAGCCCCGTGGAGGTAAGCACTGAAGCTTTCTTT. The variable domain in full, completed from reference TRBV30 and TRBJ1-1, reads SQTIHQWPATLVQPVGSPLSLECTVEGTSNPNLYWYRQAAGRGLQLLFYSVGIGQISSEVPQNLSASRPQDRQFILSSKKLLLSDSGFYLCAWSPVEVSTEAFFGQGTRLTVV.